One and the same sample provided the 11 T cell receptor beta chains below, sequenced in a study of blood T cell repertoires in COVID-19. Using immunoSEQ multiplex PCR, the repertoire was profiled, and TCRdb retains in-frame clones only, with some absent. The sample comprises roughly 400,000 clones, roughly 88% of which are singletons, and 0.6% rests with the top ten. Sample: PBMCs or T cells enriched from blood (not recorded which). The source is a man in his late teens or twenties who had recovered from COVID-19.

V gene TRBV2 combines with J gene TRBJ1-3; D unresolved. The CDR3 covers 18 residues. V was pared by 3 bases and J by 0 bases, with 18 bases between. CDR1 and CDR2 from the germline V gene are SNHLY and FYNNEI. CDR3: CASSEGDSYTSSGNTIYF. DNA for the CDR3: TGTGCCAGCAGTGAGGGAGACTCCTATACGAGCTCTGGAAACACCATATATTTT.

The V call is TRBV19, the J call TRBJ1-6; the D is unclear. Germline V gene lookup returns CDR1 LNHDA and CDR2 SQIVND (reference sequence). Trimming stripped 5 bases from V and 0 bases from J, with 11 bases between. The CDR3 covers 16 residues. CDR3 loop: CASSSFMSSYNSPLHF. DNA for the CDR3: TGTGCCAGTAGTTCCTTCATGAGCTCCTATAATTCACCCCTCCACTTT.

CDR3 nucleotides: TGTGCCAGCAGTCGGACTAGCTACAATGAGCAGTTCTTC. Residues: CASSRTSYNEQFF. V is TRBV6-2 or TRBV6-3 and J is TRBJ2-1; 7 positions match TRBD2. Unmatched junction bases numbered 1, after V lost 5 bases and J lost 3 bases. This CDR3 comprises 13 residues. Germline values: CDR1 MNHEY, CDR2 SVGEGT.

This rearrangement joins TRBV7-9 to TRBJ1-1; D not resolved. The CDR3 spans 15 residues. From germline, CDR1 is SEHNR and CDR2 FQNEAQ (reference sequence). V was pared by 7 bases and J by 0 bases, with 15 bases between. The CDR3: CASTTTGWVNTEAFF. CDR3 in DNA: TGTGCCAGCACTACCACGGGGTGGGTGAACACTGAAGCTTTCTTT.

This clone was seen once. The V and J genes are TRBV5-1 and TRBJ1-6; 7 nucleotides line up with TRBD1. The J segment lost 3 bases and the V segment lost 0 bases, leaving 3 bases of the junction unmatched. Looked up from germline, CDR1 is SGHRS and CDR2 is YFSETQ. This CDR3 has 16 residues. The chain's CDR3 is CASSLAGTDYNSPLHF. CDR3 nucleotide sequence: TGCGCCAGCAGCTTGGCGGGGACAGACTATAATTCACCCCTCCACTTT.

Concerning this clone itself: One end of the junction varies from germline; a read error may be responsible. The chain combines TRBV6-2 or TRBV6-3 with TRBJ1-2; D unclear. The germline V gene encodes CDR1 MNHEY and CDR2 SVGEGT. CDR3 length: 14 amino acids. The DNA for the CDR3 is TGTGCCAGCAGTTACGGTAGCCTGACCTATGTCTACACCTTC. This sequence encodes CASSYGSLTYVYTF.

The chain employs TRBV27 and TRBJ1-1; perhaps TRBD1 as D (5 bases). CDR1 and CDR2 (germline): MNHEY, SMNVEV (reference sequence). Trimming pared 5 bases from V and 2 bases from J, leaving 12 bases between. CDR3 length: 14 amino acids. This CDR3 reads CASSHGGPNTEAFF. The CDR3 DNA reads as TGTGCCAGCAGTCACGGGGGACCTAACACTGAAGCTTTCTTT.

This clone turned up a few times. The chain uses TRBV9 and TRBJ1-2, with TRBD1 matching over 7 bases. Looked up from germline, CDR1 is SGDLS and CDR2 is YYNGEE. The V segment lost 0 bases and the J segment 1 base; nucleotides outside the gene matches: 12. This CDR3 has 18 residues. This chain's CDR3 is CASSVATGVNGINYGYTF. For the CDR3, the DNA is TGTGCCAGCAGCGTAGCTACAGGGGTGAACGGGATTAACTATGGCTACACCTTC.

The chain joins TRBV3-1 (or the pseudogene TRBV3-2) to TRBJ1-2, with 7 bases lining up with TRBD1. Germline assignment: CDR1 LGHDT and CDR2 YNNKEL (reference sequence). With 1 base clipped from V and 4 bases from J, the junction kept 6 bases outside the gene matches. CDR3 size: 15 residues. This CDR3 reads CASSQGYRGSYGYTF. CDR3 nucleotides: TGTGCCAGCAGCCAAGGGTACAGGGGATCCTATGGCTACACCTTC.

The rearrangement links TRBV5-1 to TRBJ2-5, with 7 bases matching TRBD1. The germline V gene has CDR1 SGHRS and CDR2 YFSETQ. V shed 4 bases, J shed 6 bases, and the junction held 9 bases outside the gene matches. The CDR3 is 14 residues long. CDR3 region: CASSITGVEKTQYF. DNA for the CDR3: TGCGCCAGCAGCATTACAGGGGTGGAGAAGACCCAGTACTTC.

V gene TRBV12-3 or TRBV12-4 combines with J gene TRBJ1-3, with D uncertain. The CDR3 sequence is 13 residues long. V was clipped by 5 bases and J by 4 bases, with 9 bases between them. The CDR3 DNA is TGTGCCAGCAGTCCTCCAGGAGGAAACACCATATATTTT. It encodes CASSPPGGNTIYF.